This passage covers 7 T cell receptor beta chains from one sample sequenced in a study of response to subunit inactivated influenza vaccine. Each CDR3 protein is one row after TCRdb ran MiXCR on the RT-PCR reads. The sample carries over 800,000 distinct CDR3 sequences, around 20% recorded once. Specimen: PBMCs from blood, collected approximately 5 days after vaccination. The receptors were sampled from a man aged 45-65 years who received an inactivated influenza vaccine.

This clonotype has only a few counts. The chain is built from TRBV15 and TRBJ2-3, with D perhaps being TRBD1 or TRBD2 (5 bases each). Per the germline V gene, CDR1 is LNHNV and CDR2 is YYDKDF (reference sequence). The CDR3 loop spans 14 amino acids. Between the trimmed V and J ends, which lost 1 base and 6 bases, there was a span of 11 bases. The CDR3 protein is CATSRAGTGDTQYF. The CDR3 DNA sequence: TGTGCCACCAGCAGAGCCGGGACGGGGGATACGCAGTATTTT.

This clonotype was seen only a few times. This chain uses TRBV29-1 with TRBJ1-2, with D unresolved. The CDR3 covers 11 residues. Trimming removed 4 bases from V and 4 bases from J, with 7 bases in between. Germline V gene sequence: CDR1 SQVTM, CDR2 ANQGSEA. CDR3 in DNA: TGCAGCGTTGCTTCTTTCTATGGCTACACCTTC. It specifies CSVASFYGYTF.

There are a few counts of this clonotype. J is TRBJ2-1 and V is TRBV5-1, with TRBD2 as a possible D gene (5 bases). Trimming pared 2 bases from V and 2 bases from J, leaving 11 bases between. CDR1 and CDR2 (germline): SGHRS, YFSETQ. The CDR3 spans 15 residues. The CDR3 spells CASSFEGSAYNEQFF. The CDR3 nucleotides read TGCGCCAGCAGCTTCGAGGGAAGCGCCTACAATGAGCAGTTCTTC.

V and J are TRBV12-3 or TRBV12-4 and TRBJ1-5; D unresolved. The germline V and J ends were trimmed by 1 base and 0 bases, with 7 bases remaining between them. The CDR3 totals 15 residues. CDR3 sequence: CASSLGIDSNQPQHF. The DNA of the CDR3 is TGTGCCAGCAGTTTAGGGATCGATAGCAATCAGCCCCAGCATTTT.

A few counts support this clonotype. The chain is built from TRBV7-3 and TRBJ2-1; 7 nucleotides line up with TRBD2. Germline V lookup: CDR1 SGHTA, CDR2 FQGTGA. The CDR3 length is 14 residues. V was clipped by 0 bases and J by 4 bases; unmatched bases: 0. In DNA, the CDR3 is TGTGCCAGCAGCTTAACAGCGGGATACAATGAGCAGTTCTTC. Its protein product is CASSLTAGYNEQFF.

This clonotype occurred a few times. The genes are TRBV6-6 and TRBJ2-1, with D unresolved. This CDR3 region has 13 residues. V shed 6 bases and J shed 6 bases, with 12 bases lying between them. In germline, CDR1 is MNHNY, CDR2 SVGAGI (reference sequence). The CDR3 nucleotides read TGTGCCAGCAGGTCGCCTAATTTCAATGAGCAGTTCTTC. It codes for CASRSPNFNEQFF.

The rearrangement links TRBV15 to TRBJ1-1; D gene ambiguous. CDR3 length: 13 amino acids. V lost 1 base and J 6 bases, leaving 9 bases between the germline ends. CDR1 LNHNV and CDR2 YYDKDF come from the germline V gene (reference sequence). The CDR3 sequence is CATSRVAGPEAFF. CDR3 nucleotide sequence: TGTGCCACCAGCAGAGTCGCGGGCCCTGAAGCTTTCTTT.